The sequence of this T cell receptor beta chain was determined in a study of response to subunit inactivated influenza vaccine. TCRdb re-called the RT-PCR reads through MiXCR, storing one row per CDR3 protein. Of around 480,000 distinct CDR3 sequences listed, approximately 9.9% are singletons. This clonotype has a handful of counts. Its antigen remains unidentified. V was shortened by 6 bases and J by 4 bases, with 13 bases between the two germline ends. Per germline, CDR1 SQVTM and CDR2 ANQGSEA. There are 12 residues in the CDR3. Broader study findings: Authors proposed each seasonal influenza vaccination draws in few new T cells.

The chain couples TRBV29-1 to TRBJ2-7; D assignment may be TRBD1 or TRBD2 (5 bases each). The sample consisted of PBMCs from blood, taken 45 days after vaccination. The receptor was derived from a man aged 50 to 60 who received an inactivated influenza vaccine. In nucleotides, the CDR3 is TGCAGCGTGACTGACAGAGGGTACGAGCAGTACTTC. As protein: CSVTDRGYEQYF.